What follows is one TCR beta chain and its context. As handled by the study authors: Scientists estimated how many nucleated cells there were by amplifying reference gene primers. TCRdb's table, derived via immunoSEQ multiplex PCR, lists solely in-frame clones and lacks some. From that table come the V and J calls and clone size; the DNA was used to work out D and trimming. The sample lists 100,000 to 150,000 clones, around 86% seen once, with around 5% in the top ten. These data are taken from a study of blood T cell repertoires in COVID-19. Across the whole study: Sites in the United States, Italy and Spain provided acute and convalescent COVID-19 samples. T cells, B-cell-depleted T cells, or PBMCs provided the cDNA or gDNA that served as material.

The length of the CDR3 is 16 residues. The germline V and J ends were trimmed by 3 bases and 4 bases, with 21 bases remaining between them. Germline CDR1 reads DFQATT; CDR2 reads SNEGSKA (reference sequence). This chain uses TRBV20-1 with TRBJ1-1, with D maybe TRBD1 (5 bases). The TCR was taken from a human donor in a cohort sampled during active COVID-19. Sequencing input: peripheral blood. This CDR3 reads CSASSGPGRTRTEAFF. The CDR3 nucleotides read TGCAGTGCTAGTTCAGGACCAGGGCGAACTCGCACTGAAGCTTTCTTT.